These 19 T cell receptor beta chains were sequenced from one sample in a study of Ad26.COV2.S vaccination and SARS-CoV-2 variants. Described treatment: approximately 18 received Ad26.COV2.S at low or high dose, single or two shots; 5 received placebo; per-sample allocation not given. Each sample was drawn 63 days after the first injection (of vaccine or placebo). Method: immunoSEQ multiplex PCR; TCRdb's copy keeps in-frame clones and lacks some. The table records about 410,000 clones, roughly nine tenths of them present only once. The material was peripheral blood, obtained in a trial of Ad26.COV2.S vaccine versus placebo. Source of these receptors: a person between 18 and 65 years old who received the Ad26.COV2.S COVID-19 vaccine or a placebo.

The count of this clone is one. V and J are TRBV7-9 and TRBJ2-3; 7 positions agree with TRBD1. After removal of 2 bases from V and 2 bases from J, the junction contained 4 bases not matched to a gene. CDR1 and CDR2 from the germline V gene are SEHNR and FQNEAQ (reference sequence). The CDR3 runs to 15 residues. CDR3 coding DNA: TGTGCCAGCAGCTTATCGCAGGGGGTCACAGATACGCAGTATTTT. Its protein product is CASSLSQGVTDTQYF.

The rearrangement joins TRBV7-6 to TRBJ2-5; D is perhaps TRBD1 (6 bases). Germline-derived CDR1 and CDR2 are SGHVS and FNYEAQ. The CDR3 contains 14 residues. Trimming stripped 5 bases from V and 2 bases from J, with 12 bases between. The CDR3 sequence is CASSLGQIQETQYF. The CDR3 DNA sequence: TGTGCCAGCAGCCTCGGACAGATTCAAGAGACCCAGTACTTC.

The V call is TRBV7-9, the J call TRBJ2-2, with D maybe TRBD1 (6 bases). Trimming removed 5 bases from V and 4 bases from J, with 14 bases in between. The CDR3 length is 15 residues. The V gene's germline CDR1 is SEHNR and CDR2 FQNEAQ (reference sequence). The CDR3 sequence: CASSPLGRGTGELFF. The DNA of the CDR3 is TGTGCCAGCAGCCCCCTTGGCAGGGGCACCGGGGAGCTGTTTTTT. The whole variable domain, filled in from reference TRBV7-9 and TRBJ2-2, reads DTGVSQNPRHKITKRGQNVTFRCDPISEHNRLYWYRQTLGQGPEFLTYFQNEAQLEKSRLLSDRFSAERPKGSFSTLEIQRTEQGDSAMYLCASSPLGRGTGELFFGEGSRLTVL.

The gene calls are TRBV6-2 or TRBV6-3 and TRBJ1-2, with TRBD1 matching 10 bases. Germline V lookup: CDR1 MNHEY, CDR2 SVGEGT. This CDR3 has 15 residues. Trimming at V came to 5 bases and at J to 5 bases, leaving 8 bases not matched to a gene. The CDR3 loop reads CASSDPPGQGYGYTF. CDR3 DNA: TGTGCCAGCAGTGACCCCCCGGGACAGGGGTATGGCTACACCTTC.

This clone was seen a few times. The chain employs TRBV4-1 and TRBJ1-2; 7 positions agree with TRBD1. Germline CDR1 and CDR2: MGHRA and YSYEKL. The CDR3 is 14 amino acids. The J segment lost 5 bases and the V segment lost 1 base, leaving 4 bases of the junction unmatched. Here the CDR3 DNA reads TGCGCCAGCAGCCAAGGGGCAGGGGGTTATGGCTACACCTTC. It codes for CASSQGAGGYGYTF.

The J gene is TRBJ1-6, the V gene TRBV5-1; D gene uncertain. V was cut by 4 bases and J by 8 bases, with 22 bases left in between. Per the germline V gene, CDR1 is SGHRS and CDR2 is YFSETQ. There are 17 residues in the CDR3. CDR3 DNA sequence: TGCGCCAGCAGCCCAAATCCCCCGACAATGAGGCATTCACCCCTCCACTTT. It encodes CASSPNPPTMRHSPLHF.

This clone is a singleton in its sample. CDR3 coding DNA: TGCGCCAGCAGCCAAGCTCCAGAGATCATGAACACTGAAGCTTTCTTT. This encodes CASSQAPEIMNTEAFF. V and J are TRBV4-1 and TRBJ1-1; D unclear. V lost 1 base and J lost 0, with 12 bases in between. The CDR3 contains 16 residues. The V gene's germline CDR1 is MGHRA and CDR2 YSYEKL.

The chain has TRBV19 and TRBJ1-5, with TRBD1 matching 10 bases. The V and J ends lost 5 bases and 7 bases, in that order; junction bases with no gene match: 14. Germline CDR1 and CDR2: LNHDA and SQIVND (reference sequence). The CDR3 length is 17 residues. This CDR3 reads CASSPRRGTGDEQPQHF. Written as DNA, the CDR3 is TGTGCCAGTAGTCCCCGGCGCGGGACAGGGGACGAGCAGCCCCAGCATTTT.

The rearrangement uses TRBV3-1 (or the pseudogene TRBV3-2) and TRBJ2-1; TRBD2 aligns across 8 bases. The trim removed 0 bases at V and 14 bases at J, leaving 15 bases unmatched. CDR1 is LGHDT and CDR2 is YNNKEL in the germline V gene (reference sequence). This CDR3 contains 16 residues. CDR3: CASSQEGQRGSLGEFF. DNA of the CDR3: TGTGCCAGCAGCCAAGAGGGGCAGCGGGGGAGCCTCGGGGAGTTCTTC.

This clone was observed a few times. The chain joins TRBV7-2 to TRBJ1-3; TRBD1 might be the D (5 bases). Germline-derived CDR1 and CDR2 are SGHTA and FQGNSA. Trimming removed 4 bases from V and 0 bases from J, with 13 bases in between. This CDR3 has 16 residues. The CDR3 bases are TGTGCCAGCAGCTCCACGGGACCCAGCTCTGGAAACACCATATATTTT. Translating gives CASSSTGPSSGNTIYF.

This sequence joins TRBV10-3 and TRBJ1-3; 8 nucleotides line up with TRBD1. There are 14 residues in the CDR3. V shed 2 bases, J shed 4 bases, and the junction held 1 base outside the gene matches. Germline values: CDR1 ENHRY, CDR2 SYGVKD. This chain's CDR3 is CAISEDRGGNTIYF. CDR3 in DNA: TGTGCCATCAGTGAGGACAGGGGCGGAAACACCATATATTTT.

CDR3 nucleotide sequence: TGTGCCAGTACTCCTAGCGGGGGGGTAAGGCAGCAGTTCTTC. Amino acid sequence: CASTPSGGVRQQFF. The gene calls are TRBV19 and TRBJ2-1; 12 positions match TRBD2. Germline V gene lookup returns CDR1 LNHDA and CDR2 SQIVND (reference sequence). CDR3 size: 14 residues. Losses at the gene ends were 7 bases for V and 11 bases for J; bases not matched to a gene: 9.

The rearrangement uses TRBV6-2 or TRBV6-3 and TRBJ2-3, with D unclear. This CDR3 has 16 amino acids. Germline assignment: CDR1 MNHEY and CDR2 SVGEGT. Between the trimmed V and J ends, which lost 0 bases and 8 bases, there was a span of 18 bases. The CDR3: CASSYSPLPLASTQYF. The CDR3 coding sequence is TGTGCCAGCAGTTACTCGCCCCTACCCCTCGCGAGTACGCAGTATTTT.

The V gene is TRBV24-1, the J gene TRBJ1-6; D is unresolved. This CDR3 contains 14 residues. The germline gives CDR1 KGHDR, CDR2 SFDVKD. The V gene lost 5 bases and the J gene lost 13 bases, with 17 bases spanning the gap. The CDR3 loop is CATSGPTALDPLHF. The DNA for the CDR3 is TGTGCCACCAGTGGCCCCACGGCCTTGGATCCCCTCCACTTT.

This chain connects TRBV4-1 to TRBJ2-6; D unclear. The CDR3 is 16 amino acids. V lost 4 bases, J lost 1 base, and 11 bases lay in between. Germline lookup yields CDR1 MGHRA and CDR2 YSYEKL. The CDR3 loop is CASSLGPLSGANVLTF. DNA for the CDR3: TGCGCCAGCAGCCTAGGACCGTTGTCTGGGGCCAACGTCCTGACTTTC.

V gene TRBV7-9 combines with J gene TRBJ2-3; 10 nucleotides agree with TRBD1. From germline, CDR1 is SEHNR and CDR2 FQNEAQ (reference sequence). This CDR3 is built from 17 residues. Losses at the gene ends were 5 bases for V and 0 bases for J; bases not matched to a gene: 8. CDR3 in amino acids: CASSTRDRGFSTDTQYF. The CDR3 bases are TGTGCCAGCAGCACCCGGGACAGGGGATTTAGCACAGATACGCAGTATTTT. The variable domain in full, with the rest retrieved from reference TRBV7-9 and TRBJ2-3, is DTGVSQNPRHKITKRGQNVTFRCDPISEHNRLYWYRQTLGQGPEFLTYFQNEAQLEKSRLLSDRFSAERPKGSFSTLEIQRTEQGDSAMYLCASSTRDRGFSTDTQYFGPGTRLTVL.

The J gene is TRBJ1-2, the V gene TRBV6-5; D possibly corresponds to TRBD1 (5 bases). The CDR3 contains 11 residues. Trimming stripped 10 bases from V and 2 bases from J, with 8 bases between. Germline V CDR1 and CDR2: MNHEY, SVGAGI. This CDR3 is CATRQNYGYTF. The DNA of the CDR3 is TGTGCCACCAGACAGAACTATGGCTACACCTTC.

The rearrangement links TRBV6-5 to TRBJ1-2; the match to TRBD1 covers 7 bases. Germline values: CDR1 MNHEY, CDR2 SVGAGI. The CDR3 runs 15 residues. V was pared by 4 bases and J by 5 bases, with 10 bases of the junction left unmatched. For the CDR3, the DNA is TGTGCCAGCAGTTCGTCCTGGGGACAGTCGTATGGCTACACCTTC. It translates to CASSSSWGQSYGYTF.

The CDR3 reads CASSDSSPWTEVSYEQYF. CDR3 bases: TGTGCCAGCAGTGACTCGAGTCCCTGGACAGAAGTTTCCTACGAGCAGTACTTC. This sequence joins TRBV6-4 and TRBJ2-7, with D possibly being TRBD1 (6 bases). The length of the CDR3 is 18 residues. The V gene's germline CDR1 is MRHNA and CDR2 SNTAGT. Trimming removed 0 bases from V and 1 base from J, with 19 bases in between.